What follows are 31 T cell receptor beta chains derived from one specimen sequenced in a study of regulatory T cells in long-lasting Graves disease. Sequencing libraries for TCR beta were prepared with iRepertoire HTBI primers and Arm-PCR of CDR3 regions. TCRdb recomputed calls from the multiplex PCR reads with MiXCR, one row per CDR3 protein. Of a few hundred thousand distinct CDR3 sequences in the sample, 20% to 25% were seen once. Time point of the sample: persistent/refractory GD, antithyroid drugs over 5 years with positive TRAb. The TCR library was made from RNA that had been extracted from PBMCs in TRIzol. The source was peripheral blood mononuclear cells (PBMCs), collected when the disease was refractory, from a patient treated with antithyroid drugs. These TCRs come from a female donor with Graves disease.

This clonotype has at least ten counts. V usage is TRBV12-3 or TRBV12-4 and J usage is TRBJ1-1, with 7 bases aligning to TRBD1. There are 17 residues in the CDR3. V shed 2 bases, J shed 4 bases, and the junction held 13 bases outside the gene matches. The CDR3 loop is CASSLRTGLVGGTEAFF. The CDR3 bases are TGTGCCAGCAGTTTAAGGACAGGATTGGTTGGTGGCACTGAAGCTTTCTTT.

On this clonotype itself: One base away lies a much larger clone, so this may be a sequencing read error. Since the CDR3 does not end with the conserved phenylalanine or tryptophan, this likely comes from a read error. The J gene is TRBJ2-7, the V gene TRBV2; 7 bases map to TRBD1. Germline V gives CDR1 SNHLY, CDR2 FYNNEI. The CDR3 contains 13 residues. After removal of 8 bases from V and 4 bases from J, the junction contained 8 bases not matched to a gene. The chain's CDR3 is CASAQGSTYEQYL. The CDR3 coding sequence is TGTGCCAGCGCACAGGGGTCAACATACGAGCAGTACCTC.

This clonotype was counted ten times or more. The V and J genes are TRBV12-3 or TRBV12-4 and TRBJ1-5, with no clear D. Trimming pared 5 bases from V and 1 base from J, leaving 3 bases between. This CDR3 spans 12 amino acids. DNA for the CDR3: TGTGCCAGCAGTCAGAGCAATCAGCCCCAGCATTTT. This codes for CASSQSNQPQHF.

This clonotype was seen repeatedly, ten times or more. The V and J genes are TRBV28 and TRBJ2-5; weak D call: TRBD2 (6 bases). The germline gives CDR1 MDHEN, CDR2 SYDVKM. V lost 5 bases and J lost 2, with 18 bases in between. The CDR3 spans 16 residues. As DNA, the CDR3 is TGTGCCAGCAGTACCGGATGGGGGGATGAACAAGAGACCCAGTACTTC. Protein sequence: CASSTGWGDEQETQYF.

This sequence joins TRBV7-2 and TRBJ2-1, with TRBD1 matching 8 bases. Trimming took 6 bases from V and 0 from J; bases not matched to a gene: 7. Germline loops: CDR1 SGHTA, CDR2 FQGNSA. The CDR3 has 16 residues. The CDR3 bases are TGTGCCAGCAGTGAATATCAGGGGGCCTCCTACAATGAGCAGTTCTTC. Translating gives CASSEYQGASYNEQFF.

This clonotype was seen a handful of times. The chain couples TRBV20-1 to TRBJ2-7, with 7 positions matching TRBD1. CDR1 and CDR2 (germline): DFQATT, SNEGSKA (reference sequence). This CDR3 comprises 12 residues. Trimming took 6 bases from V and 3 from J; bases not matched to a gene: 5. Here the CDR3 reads CSAPTGLYEQYF. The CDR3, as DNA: TGCAGTGCCCCGACAGGGCTCTACGAGCAGTACTTC.

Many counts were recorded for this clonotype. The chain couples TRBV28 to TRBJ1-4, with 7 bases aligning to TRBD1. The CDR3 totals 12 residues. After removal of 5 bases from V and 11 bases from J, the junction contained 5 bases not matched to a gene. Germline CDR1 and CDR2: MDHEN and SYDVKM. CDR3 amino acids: CASSVDRDKLFF. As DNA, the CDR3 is TGTGCCAGCAGTGTCGACAGGGATAAACTGTTTTTT.

CDR3 nucleotide sequence: TGTGCCAGCAGCACCGGGACAGGGATTTTTCACTATGGCTACACCTTC. Amino acid sequence: CASSTGTGIFHYGYTF. V gene TRBV28 combines with J gene TRBJ1-2; 9 positions agree with TRBD1. CDR3 length: 16 residues. Germline V CDR1 and CDR2: MDHEN, SYDVKM. V trimming: 6 bases; J trimming: 3 bases; junction bases outside the gene matches: 11.

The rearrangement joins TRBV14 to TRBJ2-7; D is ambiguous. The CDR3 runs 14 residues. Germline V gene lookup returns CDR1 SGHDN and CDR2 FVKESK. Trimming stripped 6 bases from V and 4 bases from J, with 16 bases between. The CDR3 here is CASSQSGPLYEQYF. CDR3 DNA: TGTGCCAGCAGTCAGTCCGGTCCCCTTTACGAGCAGTACTTC.

CDR3 coding DNA: TGCGCCAGCAGCTGGGGGCTCTTTACGGTCACTGAAGCTTTCTTT. It specifies CASSWGLFTVTEAFF. V usage is TRBV5-1 and J usage is TRBJ1-1, with D possibly matching TRBD1 (6 bases). The germline V gene has CDR1 SGHRS and CDR2 YFSETQ. The CDR3 is 15 residues long. With 3 bases removed from V and 4 bases from J, the gap between germline ends came to 16 bases.

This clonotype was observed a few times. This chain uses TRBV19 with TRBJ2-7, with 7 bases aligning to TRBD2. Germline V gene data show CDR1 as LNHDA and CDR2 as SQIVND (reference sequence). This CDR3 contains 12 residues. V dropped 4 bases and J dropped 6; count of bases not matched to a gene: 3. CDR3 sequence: CASSSWGGEQYF. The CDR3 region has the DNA TGTGCCAGTAGTAGTTGGGGGGGCGAGCAGTACTTC.

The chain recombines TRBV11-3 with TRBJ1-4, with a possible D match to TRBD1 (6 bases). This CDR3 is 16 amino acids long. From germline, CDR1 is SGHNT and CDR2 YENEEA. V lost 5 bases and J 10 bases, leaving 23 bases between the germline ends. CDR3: CASSLPQAGAVGKLFF. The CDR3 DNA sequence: TGTGCCAGCAGCCTCCCCCAAGCGGGGGCGGTAGGAAAACTGTTTTTT.

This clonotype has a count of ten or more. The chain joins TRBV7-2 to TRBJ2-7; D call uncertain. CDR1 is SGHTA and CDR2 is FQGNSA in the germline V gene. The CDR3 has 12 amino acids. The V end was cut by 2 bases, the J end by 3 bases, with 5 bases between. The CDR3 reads CASSLTGYEQYF. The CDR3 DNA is TGTGCCAGCAGCTTAACCGGCTACGAGCAGTACTTC.

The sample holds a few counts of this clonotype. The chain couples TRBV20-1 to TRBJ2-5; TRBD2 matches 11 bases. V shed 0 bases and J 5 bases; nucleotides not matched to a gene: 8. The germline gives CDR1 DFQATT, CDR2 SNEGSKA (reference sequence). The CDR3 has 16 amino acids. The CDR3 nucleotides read TGCAGTGCTAGAGAAATTAGCGGGAGGGCCGAGGAGACCCAGTACTTC. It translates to CSAREISGRAEETQYF.

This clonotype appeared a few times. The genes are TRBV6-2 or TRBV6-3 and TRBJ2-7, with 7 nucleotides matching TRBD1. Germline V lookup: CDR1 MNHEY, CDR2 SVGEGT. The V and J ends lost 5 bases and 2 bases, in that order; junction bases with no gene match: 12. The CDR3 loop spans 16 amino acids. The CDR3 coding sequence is TGTGCCAGCAGTGCTTGGACGGGACAGAGAGCCTACGAGCAGTACTTC. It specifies CASSAWTGQRAYEQYF.

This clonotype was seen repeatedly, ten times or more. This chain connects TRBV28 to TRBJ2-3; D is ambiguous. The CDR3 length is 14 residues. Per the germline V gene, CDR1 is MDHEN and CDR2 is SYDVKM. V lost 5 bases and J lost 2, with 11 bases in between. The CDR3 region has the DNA TGTGCCAGCAGTCGTATTGGTTCCACAGATACGCAGTATTTT. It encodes CASSRIGSTDTQYF.

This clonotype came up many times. CDR3 sequence reads: CASSEREFSNQPQHF. Here the CDR3 DNA reads TGTGCCAGCAGTGAAAGGGAATTTAGCAATCAGCCCCAGCATTTT. The chain joins TRBV2 to TRBJ1-5, with D uncertain. V was shortened by 2 bases and J by 0 bases, with 8 bases between the two germline ends. CDR1 is SNHLY and CDR2 is FYNNEI in the germline V gene. The CDR3 runs 15 residues.

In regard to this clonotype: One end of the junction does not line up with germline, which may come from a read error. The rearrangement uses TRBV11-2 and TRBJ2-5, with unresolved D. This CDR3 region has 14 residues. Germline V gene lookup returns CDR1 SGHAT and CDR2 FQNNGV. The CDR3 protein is CASSLDGLEEAQYF. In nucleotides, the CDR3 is TGTGCCAGCAGCTTGGACGGCCTGGAAGAGGCCCAGTACTTC.

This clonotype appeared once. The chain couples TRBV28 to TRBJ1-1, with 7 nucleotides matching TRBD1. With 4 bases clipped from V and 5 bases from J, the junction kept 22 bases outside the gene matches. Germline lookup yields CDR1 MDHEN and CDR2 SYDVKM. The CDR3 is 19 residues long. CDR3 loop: CASSSLRPISSTGRTEAFF. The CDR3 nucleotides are TGTGCCAGCAGTTCCCTTCGCCCAATATCCTCGACAGGGAGGACTGAAGCTTTCTTT.

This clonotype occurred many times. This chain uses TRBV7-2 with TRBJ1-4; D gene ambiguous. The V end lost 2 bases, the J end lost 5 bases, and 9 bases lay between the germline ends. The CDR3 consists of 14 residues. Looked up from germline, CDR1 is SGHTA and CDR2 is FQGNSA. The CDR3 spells CASSLLMGNEKLFF. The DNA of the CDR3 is TGTGCCAGCAGCTTATTAATGGGGAATGAAAAACTGTTTTTT. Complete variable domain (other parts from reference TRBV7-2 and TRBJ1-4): GAGVSQSPSNKVTEKGKDVELRCDPISGHTALYWYRQSLGQGLEFLIYFQGNSAPDKSGLPSDRFSAERTGGSVSTLTIQRTQQEDSAVYLCASSLLMGNEKLFFGSGTQLSVL.

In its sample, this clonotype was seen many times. The CDR3 nucleotides read TGTGCCAGCAGCCAGACCGACGGGGGGGCTCTTCAGTACTTC. Translation gives CASSQTDGGALQYF. The rearrangement uses TRBV3-1 and TRBJ2-4, with 8 bases lining up with TRBD2. CDR1 is LGHDT and CDR2 is YNNKEL in the germline V gene (reference sequence). There are 14 residues in the CDR3. V shed 3 bases and J 11 bases; nucleotides not matched to a gene: 9.

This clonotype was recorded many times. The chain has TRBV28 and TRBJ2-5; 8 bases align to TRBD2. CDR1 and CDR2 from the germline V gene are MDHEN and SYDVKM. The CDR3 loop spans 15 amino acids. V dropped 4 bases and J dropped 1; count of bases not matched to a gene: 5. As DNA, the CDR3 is TGTGCCAGCAGTTCCGGGGGGGTTCCCCAAGAGACCCAGTACTTC. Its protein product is CASSSGGVPQETQYF.

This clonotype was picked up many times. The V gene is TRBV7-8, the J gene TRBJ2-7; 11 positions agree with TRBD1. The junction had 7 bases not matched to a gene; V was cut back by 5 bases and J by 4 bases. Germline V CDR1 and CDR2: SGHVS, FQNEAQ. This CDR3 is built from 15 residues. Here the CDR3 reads CASSTRTGGLYEQYF. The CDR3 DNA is TGTGCCAGCAGCACCCGGACAGGGGGCCTTTACGAGCAGTACTTC. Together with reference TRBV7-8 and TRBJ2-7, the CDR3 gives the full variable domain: GAGVSQSPRYKVAKRGQDVALRCDPISGHVSLFWYQQALGQGPEFLTYFQNEAQLDKSGLPSDRFFAERPEGSVSTLKIQRTQQEDSAVYLCASSTRTGGLYEQYFGPGTRLTVT.

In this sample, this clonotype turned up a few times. The chain's CDR3 is CASSYNRGGNEQYF. DNA for the CDR3: TGTGCCAGCAGCTACAACAGGGGAGGGAACGAGCAGTACTTC. The chain couples TRBV3-1 to TRBJ2-7; D tentatively reads TRBD1 or TRBD2 (7 bases each). The V end was cut by 5 bases, the J end by 5 bases, with 16 bases between. Germline assignment: CDR1 LGHDT and CDR2 YNNKEL (reference sequence). This CDR3 has 14 residues.

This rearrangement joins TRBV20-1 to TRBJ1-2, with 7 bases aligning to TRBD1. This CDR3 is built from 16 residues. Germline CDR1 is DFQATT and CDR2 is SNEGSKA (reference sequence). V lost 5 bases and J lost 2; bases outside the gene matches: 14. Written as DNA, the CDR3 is TGCAGTGCTGAACTACCGGGACAGATATTCAACTATGGCTACACCTTC. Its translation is CSAELPGQIFNYGYTF.

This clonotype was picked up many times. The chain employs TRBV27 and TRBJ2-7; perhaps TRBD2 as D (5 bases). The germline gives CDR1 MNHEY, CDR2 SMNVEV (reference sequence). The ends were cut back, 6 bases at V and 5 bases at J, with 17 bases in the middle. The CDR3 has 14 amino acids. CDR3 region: CASSHRVSRDEQYF. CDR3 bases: TGTGCCAGCAGCCATCGGGTGTCGAGGGACGAGCAGTACTTC.

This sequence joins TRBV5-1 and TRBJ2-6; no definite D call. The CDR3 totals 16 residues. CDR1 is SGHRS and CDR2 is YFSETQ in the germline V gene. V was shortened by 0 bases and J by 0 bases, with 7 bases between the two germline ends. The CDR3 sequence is CASSLGYLSGANVLTF. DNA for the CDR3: TGCGCCAGCAGCTTGGGGTACCTCTCTGGGGCCAACGTCCTGACTTTC.

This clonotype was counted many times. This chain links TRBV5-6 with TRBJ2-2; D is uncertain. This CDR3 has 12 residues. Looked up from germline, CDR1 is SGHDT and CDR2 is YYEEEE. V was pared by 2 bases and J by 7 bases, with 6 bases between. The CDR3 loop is CASSFADGELFF. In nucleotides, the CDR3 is TGTGCCAGCAGCTTTGCGGACGGGGAGCTGTTTTTT.

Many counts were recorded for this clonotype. The CDR3 DNA follows: TGTGCCAGCAGTTCAGCGGGGGGGGCCATGGAGACCCAGTACTTC. This gives the protein CASSSAGGAMETQYF. This sequence joins TRBV28 and TRBJ2-5; 10 bases fit TRBD2. J was trimmed by 5 bases and V by 4 bases; bases with no gene match: 7. Per the germline V gene, CDR1 is MDHEN and CDR2 is SYDVKM. This CDR3 is built from 15 residues.

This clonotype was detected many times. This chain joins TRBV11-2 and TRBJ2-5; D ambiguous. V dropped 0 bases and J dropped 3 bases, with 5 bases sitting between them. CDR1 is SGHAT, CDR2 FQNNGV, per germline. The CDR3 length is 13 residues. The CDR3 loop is CASSLDQEETQYF. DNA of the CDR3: TGTGCCAGCAGCTTAGATCAGGAAGAGACCCAGTACTTC. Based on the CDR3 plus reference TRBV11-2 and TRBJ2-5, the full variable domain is EAGVAQSPRYKIIEKRQSVAFWCNPISGHATLYWYQQILGQGPKLLIQFQNNGVVDDSQLPKDRFSAERLKGVDSTLKIQPAKLEDSAVYLCASSLDQEETQYFGPGTRLLVL.

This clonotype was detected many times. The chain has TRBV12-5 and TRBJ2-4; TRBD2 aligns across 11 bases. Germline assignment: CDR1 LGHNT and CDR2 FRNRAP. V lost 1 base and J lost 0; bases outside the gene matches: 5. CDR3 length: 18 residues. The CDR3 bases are TGTGCTAGTGGTTTGGGGATCACTAGCGGGGGAGCCAAAAACATTCAGTACTTC. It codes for CASGLGITSGGAKNIQYF.